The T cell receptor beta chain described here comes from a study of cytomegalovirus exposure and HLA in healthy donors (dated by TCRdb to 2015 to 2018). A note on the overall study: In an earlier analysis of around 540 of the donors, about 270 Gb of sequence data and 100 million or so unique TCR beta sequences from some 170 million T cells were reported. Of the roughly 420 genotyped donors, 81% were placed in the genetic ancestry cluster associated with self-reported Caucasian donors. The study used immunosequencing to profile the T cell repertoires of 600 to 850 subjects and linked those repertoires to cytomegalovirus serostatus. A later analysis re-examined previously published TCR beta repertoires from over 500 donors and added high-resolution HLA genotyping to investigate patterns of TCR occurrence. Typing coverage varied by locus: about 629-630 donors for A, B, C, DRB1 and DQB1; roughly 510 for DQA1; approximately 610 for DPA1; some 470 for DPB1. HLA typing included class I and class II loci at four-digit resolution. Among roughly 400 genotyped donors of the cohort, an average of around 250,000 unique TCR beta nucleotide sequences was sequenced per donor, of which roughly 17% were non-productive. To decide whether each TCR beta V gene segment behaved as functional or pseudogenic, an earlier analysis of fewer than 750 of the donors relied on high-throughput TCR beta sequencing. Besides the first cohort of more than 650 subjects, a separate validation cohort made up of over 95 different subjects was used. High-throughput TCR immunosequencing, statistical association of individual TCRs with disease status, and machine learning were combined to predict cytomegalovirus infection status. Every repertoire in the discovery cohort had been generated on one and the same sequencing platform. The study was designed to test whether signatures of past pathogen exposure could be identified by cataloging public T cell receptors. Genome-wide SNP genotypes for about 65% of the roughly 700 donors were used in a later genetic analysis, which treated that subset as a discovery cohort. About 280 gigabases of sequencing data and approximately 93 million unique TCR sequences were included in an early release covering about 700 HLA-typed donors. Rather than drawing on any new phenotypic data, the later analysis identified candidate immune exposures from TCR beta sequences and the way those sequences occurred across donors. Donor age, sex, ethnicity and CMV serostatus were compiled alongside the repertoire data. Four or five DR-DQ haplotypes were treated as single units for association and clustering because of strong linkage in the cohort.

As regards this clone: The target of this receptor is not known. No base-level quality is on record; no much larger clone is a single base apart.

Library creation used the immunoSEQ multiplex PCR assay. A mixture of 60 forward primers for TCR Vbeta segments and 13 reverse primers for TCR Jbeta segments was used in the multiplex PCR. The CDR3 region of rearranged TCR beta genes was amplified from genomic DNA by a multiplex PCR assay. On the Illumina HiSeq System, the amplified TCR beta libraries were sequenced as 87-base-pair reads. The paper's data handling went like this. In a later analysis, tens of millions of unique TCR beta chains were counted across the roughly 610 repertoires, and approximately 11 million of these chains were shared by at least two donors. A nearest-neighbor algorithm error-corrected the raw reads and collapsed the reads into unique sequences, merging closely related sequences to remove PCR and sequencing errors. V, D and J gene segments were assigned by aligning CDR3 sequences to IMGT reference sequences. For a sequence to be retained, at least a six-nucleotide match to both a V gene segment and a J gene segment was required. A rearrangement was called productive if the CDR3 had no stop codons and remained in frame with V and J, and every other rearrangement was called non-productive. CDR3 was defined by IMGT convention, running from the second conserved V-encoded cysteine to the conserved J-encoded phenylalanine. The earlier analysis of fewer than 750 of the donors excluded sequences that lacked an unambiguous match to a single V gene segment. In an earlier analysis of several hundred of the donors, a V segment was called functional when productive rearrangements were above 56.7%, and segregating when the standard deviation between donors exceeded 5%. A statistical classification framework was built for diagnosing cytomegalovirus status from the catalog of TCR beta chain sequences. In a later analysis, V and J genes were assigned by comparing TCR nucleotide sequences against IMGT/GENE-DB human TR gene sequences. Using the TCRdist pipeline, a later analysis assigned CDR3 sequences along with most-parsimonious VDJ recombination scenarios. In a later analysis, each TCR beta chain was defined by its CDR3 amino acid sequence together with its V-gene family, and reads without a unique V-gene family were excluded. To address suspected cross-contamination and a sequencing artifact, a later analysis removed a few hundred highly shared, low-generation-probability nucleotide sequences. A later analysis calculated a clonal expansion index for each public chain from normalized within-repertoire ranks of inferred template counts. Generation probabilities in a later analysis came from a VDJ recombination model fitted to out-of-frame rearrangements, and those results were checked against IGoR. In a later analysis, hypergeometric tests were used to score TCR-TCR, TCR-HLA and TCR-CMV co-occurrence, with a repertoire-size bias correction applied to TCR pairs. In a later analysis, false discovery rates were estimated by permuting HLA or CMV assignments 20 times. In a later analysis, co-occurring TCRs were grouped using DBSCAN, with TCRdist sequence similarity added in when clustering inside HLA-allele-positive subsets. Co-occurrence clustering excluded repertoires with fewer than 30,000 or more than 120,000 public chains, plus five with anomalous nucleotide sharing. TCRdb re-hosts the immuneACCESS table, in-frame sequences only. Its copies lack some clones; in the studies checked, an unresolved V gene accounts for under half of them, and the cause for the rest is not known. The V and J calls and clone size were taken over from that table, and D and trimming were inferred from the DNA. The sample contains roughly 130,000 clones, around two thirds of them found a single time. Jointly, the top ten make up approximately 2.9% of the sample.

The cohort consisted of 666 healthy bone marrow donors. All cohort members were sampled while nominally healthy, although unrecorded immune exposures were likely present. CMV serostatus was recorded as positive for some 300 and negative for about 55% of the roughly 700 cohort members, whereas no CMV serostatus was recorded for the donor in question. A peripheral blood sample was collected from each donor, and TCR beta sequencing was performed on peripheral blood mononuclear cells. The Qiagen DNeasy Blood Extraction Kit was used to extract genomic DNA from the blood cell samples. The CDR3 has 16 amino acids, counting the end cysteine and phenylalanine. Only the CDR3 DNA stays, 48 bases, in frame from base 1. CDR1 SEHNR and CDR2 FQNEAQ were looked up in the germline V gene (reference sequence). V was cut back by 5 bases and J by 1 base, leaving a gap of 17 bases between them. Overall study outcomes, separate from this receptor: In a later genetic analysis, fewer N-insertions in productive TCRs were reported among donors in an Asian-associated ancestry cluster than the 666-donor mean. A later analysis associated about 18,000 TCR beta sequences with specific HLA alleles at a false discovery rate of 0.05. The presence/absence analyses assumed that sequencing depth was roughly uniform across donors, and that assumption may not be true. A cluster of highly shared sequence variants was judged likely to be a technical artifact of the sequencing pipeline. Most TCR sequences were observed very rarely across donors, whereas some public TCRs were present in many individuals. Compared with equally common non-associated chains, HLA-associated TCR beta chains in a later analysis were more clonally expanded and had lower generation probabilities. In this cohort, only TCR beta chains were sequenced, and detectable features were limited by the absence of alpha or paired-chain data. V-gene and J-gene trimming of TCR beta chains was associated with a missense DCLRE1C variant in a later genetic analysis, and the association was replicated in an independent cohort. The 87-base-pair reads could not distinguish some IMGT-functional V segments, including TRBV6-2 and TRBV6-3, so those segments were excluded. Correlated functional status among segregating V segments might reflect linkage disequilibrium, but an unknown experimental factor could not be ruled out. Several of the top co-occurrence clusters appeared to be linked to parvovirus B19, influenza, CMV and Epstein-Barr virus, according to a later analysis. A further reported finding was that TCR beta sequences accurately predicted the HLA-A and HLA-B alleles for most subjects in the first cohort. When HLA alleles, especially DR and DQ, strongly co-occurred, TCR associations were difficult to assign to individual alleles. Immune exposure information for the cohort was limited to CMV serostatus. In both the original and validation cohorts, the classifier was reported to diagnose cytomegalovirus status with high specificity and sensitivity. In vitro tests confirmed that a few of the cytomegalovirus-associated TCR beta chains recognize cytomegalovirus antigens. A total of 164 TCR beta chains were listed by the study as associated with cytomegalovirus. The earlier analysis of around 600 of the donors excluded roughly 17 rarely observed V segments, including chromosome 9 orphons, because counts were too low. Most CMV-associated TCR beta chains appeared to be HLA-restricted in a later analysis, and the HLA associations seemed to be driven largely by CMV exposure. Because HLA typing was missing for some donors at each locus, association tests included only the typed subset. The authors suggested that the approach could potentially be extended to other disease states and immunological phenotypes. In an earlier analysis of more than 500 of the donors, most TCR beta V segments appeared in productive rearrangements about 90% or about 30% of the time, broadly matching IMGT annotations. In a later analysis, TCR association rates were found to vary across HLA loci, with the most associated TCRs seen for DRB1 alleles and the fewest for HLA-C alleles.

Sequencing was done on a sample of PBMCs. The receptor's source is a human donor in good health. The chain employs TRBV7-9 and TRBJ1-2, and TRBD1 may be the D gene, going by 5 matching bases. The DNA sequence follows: TGTGCCAGCAGCCCTCCTATGACACAGGTTAACTATGGCTACACCTTC. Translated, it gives CASSPPMTQVNYGYTF.